This paragraph reports one T cell receptor (beta chain). There are many counts of this clone. Which antigen it targets is not known. Base qualities were left out, and no much larger clone turns up one base away. The sample belongs to a study of metastatic and nonmetastatic thyroid tumors (TCRdb year 2020). At the level of the whole study: The researchers compared repertoires between peripheral blood samples and tumor or nodule tissue samples from patients with malignant or benign thyroid disease.

V is cut by 6 bases and J by 5 bases, and the space between the germline ends is 20 bases. CDR3 length: 15 amino acids, cysteine to phenylalanine. CDR3 DNA only is kept here, 45 bases in frame from base 1. CDR1 and CDR2 are read off the germline V gene as SQVTM and ANQGSEA. To prepare the library, PCR was applied. Sequencing was performed on an Illumina HiSeq 4000. The TCR beta-chain CDR3 region of each patient was profiled by high-throughput sequencing. The published analysis was carried out like this. The researchers built a classifier to tell apart papillary thyroid cancer patients with distant metastasis, based on CDR3 differences among clinicopathological groups. The Shannon index was used to measure repertoire diversity, and the Morisita-Horn index was used to measure how similar tumor and blood repertoires were. In-frame beta chains were kept once TCRdb had trimmed the public reads at Q25 with fastp and called clones with MiXCR. Here the V and J calls rest on TCRdb's processing, not on the authors' analysis. The sample profile shows under 40,000 clones; roughly a sixth of them were found once. The ten largest clones capture about 6.6% of the sample.

None of the patients had been given any treatment before thyroid surgery. Using T-cell receptor beta sequencing, the study looked back at clinical samples from patients collected from the early 2010s to the late 2010s. The study at large found these results: In both blood and tumor samples, malignant tumors were reported to have significantly higher TCR beta diversity than benign nodules.

The chain joins TRBV29-1 to TRBJ2-1; too little of a D gene remains to name it. The TCR sequence derives from a male donor with papillary thyroid cancer or a benign thyroid nodule (not recorded which). Some clones in this sample may be carry-over from other donors' samples. Material for sequencing was blood. The bases are TGCAGCGTGGAACTACAAAGGGCCGTTAACAATGAGCAGTTCTTC. Its translation reads: CSVELQRAVNNEQFF.